These 29 T cell receptor beta chains were sequenced from one sample in a study of blood T cell repertoires in COVID-19. Sequencing used immunoSEQ multiplex PCR; TCRdb keeps in-frame clones, though not all of them. Counted here are over 200,000 clones, about nine tenths occurring once; the ten biggest clones make up roughly a sixth. The sample was PBMCs or T cells enriched from blood (not recorded which). The source is a young man who had recovered from COVID-19.

This clone was observed once. The rearrangement joins TRBV9 to TRBJ2-1; D gene uncertain. V was shortened by 4 bases and J by 7 bases, with 6 bases between the two germline ends. CDR1 is SGDLS and CDR2 is YYNGEE in the germline V gene. The CDR3 covers 11 residues. The CDR3 DNA reads TGTGCCAGCAGCCCCCTAAATGAGCAGTTCTTC. Protein product: CASSPLNEQFF.

This chain's CDR3 is CASSINMAGGYGYTF. CDR3 nucleotides: TGTGCCAGTAGTATTAATATGGCAGGGGGGTATGGCTACACCTTC. V gene TRBV19 combines with J gene TRBJ1-2; TRBD1 agrees at 7 bases. The CDR3 sequence is 15 residues long. Trimming at V came to 3 bases and at J to 5 bases, leaving 9 bases not matched to a gene. From germline, CDR1 is LNHDA and CDR2 SQIVND (reference sequence).

This chain joins TRBV5-1 and TRBJ2-7; 14 nucleotides align to TRBD2. Per the germline V gene, CDR1 is SGHRS and CDR2 is YFSETQ. V dropped 4 bases and J dropped 5; count of bases not matched to a gene: 5. The CDR3 is made up of 15 amino acids. CDR3 loop: CASSEGLAGVHEQYF. The CDR3 nucleotides are TGCGCCAGCAGCGAGGGACTAGCGGGAGTTCACGAGCAGTACTTC.

This chain's CDR3 is CASSLNRDREQFF. In DNA, the CDR3 is TGCGCCAGCAGCCTGAACAGGGACCGTGAGCAGTTCTTC. The gene calls are TRBV5-1 and TRBJ2-1; tentative D call: TRBD1 (6 bases). V was trimmed by 4 bases and J by 9 bases, leaving 14 bases between them. The CDR3 has 13 residues. CDR1 and CDR2 (germline): SGHRS, YFSETQ. The variable domain in full, with the rest retrieved from reference TRBV5-1 and TRBJ2-1, is KAGVTQTPRYLIKTRGQQVTLSCSPISGHRSVSWYQQTPGQGLQFLFEYFSETQRNKGNFPGRFSGRQFSNSRSEMNVSTLELGDSALYLCASSLNRDREQFFGPGTRLTVL.

This chain joins TRBV7-9 and TRBJ1-6, with D perhaps TRBD1 (5 bases). The CDR3 totals 15 residues. Trimming shortened V by 3 bases and J by 7 bases, and 13 bases separated the two germline ends. Germline V lookup: CDR1 SEHNR, CDR2 FQNEAQ (reference sequence). The CDR3 DNA follows: TGTGCCAGCAGCTTCGGCAGGGCGGGGAATTCACCCCTCCACTTT. It encodes CASSFGRAGNSPLHF.

This clone was observed a handful of times. The rearrangement links TRBV20-1 to TRBJ2-1; TRBD2 aligns across 7 bases. The J segment lost 11 bases and the V segment lost 0 bases, leaving 1 base of the junction unmatched. Germline V gene lookup returns CDR1 DFQATT and CDR2 SNEGSKA (reference sequence). CDR3 length: 11 residues. The CDR3 sequence: CSARDGRQQFF. The DNA for the CDR3 is TGCAGTGCTAGAGACGGGAGGCAGCAGTTCTTC.

This sequence joins TRBV5-1 and TRBJ2-1; possibly TRBD1 for D (5 bases). Between the trimmed V and J ends, which lost 4 bases and 6 bases, there was a span of 11 bases. CDR3 length: 13 residues. Germline assignment: CDR1 SGHRS and CDR2 YFSETQ. The DNA for the CDR3 is TGCGCCAGCAGCATAGACAGTCCCAATGAGCAGTTCTTC. Amino acids: CASSIDSPNEQFF.

The gene calls are TRBV6-5 and TRBJ1-3; D is ambiguous. The V gene's germline CDR1 is MNHEY and CDR2 SVGAGI. Trimming left V 6 bases short and J 5 bases short, with 14 bases between. The CDR3 consists of 14 residues. This chain's CDR3 is CASRTGEMRNTIYF. DNA for the CDR3: TGTGCCAGCAGGACCGGGGAGATGAGAAACACCATATATTTT.

This clone was detected many times. The rearrangement links TRBV2 to TRBJ2-4; the D gene is possibly TRBD2 (6 bases). CDR3 size: 11 residues. Per the germline V gene, CDR1 is SNHLY and CDR2 is FYNNEI. V was trimmed by 6 bases and J by 12 bases, leaving 12 bases between them. Here the CDR3 reads CASRADGGQYF. The CDR3 coding sequence is TGTGCCAGCAGGGCGGACGGGGGTCAGTACTTC.

The DNA for the CDR3 is TGTGCCAGCTCACCTCGGGACACAGTCTACGAGCAGTACTTC. Amino acid sequence: CASSPRDTVYEQYF. The chain has TRBV18 and TRBJ2-7, with D tentatively TRBD1 (6 bases). CDR3 length: 14 residues. The V gene lost 3 bases and the J gene lost 3 bases, with 12 bases spanning the gap. Germline V gene lookup returns CDR1 KGHSH and CDR2 LQKENI.

The CDR3 DNA sequence: TGCGCCAGCAGCCAAAAGGAGATACTAGCGGGGGGGCAGTATTTT. This codes for CASSQKEILAGGQYF. The rearrangement joins TRBV4-1 to TRBJ2-3, with 12 nucleotides matching TRBD2. Looked up from germline, CDR1 is MGHRA and CDR2 is YSYEKL. J was trimmed by 11 bases and V by 2 bases; bases with no gene match: 8. The CDR3 runs to 15 residues.

The chain uses TRBV28 and TRBJ1-1, with TRBD1 identical over 9 bases. Per the germline V gene, CDR1 is MDHEN and CDR2 is SYDVKM. The CDR3 contains 14 residues. Trimming took 8 bases from V and 3 from J; bases not matched to a gene: 7. CDR3 protein: CASQGRDRDTEAFF. The CDR3 DNA reads TGTGCCAGCCAAGGCCGGGACAGGGACACTGAAGCTTTCTTT.

The chain combines TRBV6-6 with TRBJ1-1; D uncertain. CDR1 is MNHNY, CDR2 SVGAGI, per germline (reference sequence). Trimming took 0 bases from V and 1 from J, leaving 9 bases between them. The CDR3 has 15 residues. The CDR3 DNA is TGTGCCAGCAGTTACTCGACACGGCCGAACACTGAAGCTTTCTTT. It translates to CASSYSTRPNTEAFF.

The J gene is TRBJ2-1, the V gene TRBV19, with D perhaps TRBD2 (5 bases). The CDR3 is made up of 15 amino acids. The V gene's germline CDR1 is LNHDA and CDR2 SQIVND (reference sequence). V was clipped by 7 bases and J by 3 bases, with 16 bases between them. The CDR3 sequence: CASTTGSEGYNEQFF. The CDR3 DNA sequence: TGTGCCAGTACCACCGGGTCCGAGGGCTACAATGAGCAGTTCTTC.

The chain links TRBV5-5 to TRBJ2-1; D gene ambiguous. With 4 bases removed from V and 10 bases from J, the gap between germline ends came to 9 bases. CDR1 SGHKS and CDR2 YYEKEE come from the germline V gene (reference sequence). There are 11 residues in the CDR3. The CDR3 DNA reads as TGTGCCAGCAGCGGCGTCGGGGAGCAGTTCTTC. It yields the protein CASSGVGEQFF.

The rearrangement joins TRBV6-6 to TRBJ2-7, with 7 bases aligning to TRBD2. The V gene end was trimmed by 4 bases and the J gene end by 2 bases; junction bases not matched to a gene: 5. Germline V gene lookup returns CDR1 MNHNY and CDR2 SVGAGI (reference sequence). This CDR3 spans 14 amino acids. CDR3 bases: TGTGCCAGCAGTTTGTCTGGGGGGGCCTACGAGCAGTACTTC. Its protein is CASSLSGGAYEQYF.

V gene TRBV19 combines with J gene TRBJ1-1; 11 bases fit TRBD1. The J segment lost 9 bases and the V segment lost 7 bases, leaving 7 bases of the junction unmatched. Per the germline V gene, CDR1 is LNHDA and CDR2 is SQIVND (reference sequence). This CDR3 contains 13 residues. DNA of the CDR3: TGTGCCAGTATTCACCGGGACAGGGGGAAAGCTTTCTTT. It encodes CASIHRDRGKAFF.

The gene calls are TRBV5-4 and TRBJ2-3, with D maybe TRBD2 (6 bases). CDR3 length: 15 amino acids. Germline assignment: CDR1 SGHNT and CDR2 YYREEE (reference sequence). V dropped 4 bases and J dropped 3 bases, with 15 bases sitting between them. For the CDR3, the DNA is TGTGCCAGCAGCCCCGGGTCTAGCGCAACAGATACGCAGTATTTT. Translation gives CASSPGSSATDTQYF.

V usage is TRBV5-1 and J usage is TRBJ1-3; no definite D call. Germline lookup yields CDR1 SGHRS and CDR2 YFSETQ. The V and J ends lost 8 bases and 6 bases respectively, with 18 bases between them. The CDR3 has 14 residues. CDR3 bases: TGCGCCAGTGGAACGGGAACCTTCCCAAACACCATATATTTT. Translation: CASGTGTFPNTIYF.

The rearrangement links TRBV5-1 to TRBJ2-5; D may be TRBD1 (6 bases). V was pared by 0 bases and J by 4 bases, with 7 bases between. Per germline, CDR1 SGHRS and CDR2 YFSETQ. This CDR3 comprises 13 residues. This CDR3 reads CASSLAGAETQYF. The CDR3 DNA sequence: TGCGCCAGCAGCTTGGCAGGGGCAGAGACCCAGTACTTC. Complete variable domain (other parts from reference TRBV5-1 and TRBJ2-5): KAGVTQTPRYLIKTRGQQVTLSCSPISGHRSVSWYQQTPGQGLQFLFEYFSETQRNKGNFPGRFSGRQFSNSRSEMNVSTLELGDSALYLCASSLAGAETQYFGPGTRLLVL.

The J gene is TRBJ1-3, the V gene TRBV10-3; D is perhaps TRBD1 (6 bases). Trimming removed 10 bases at V and 0 bases at J, with 13 bases between. This CDR3 contains 14 residues. Germline CDR1 and CDR2: ENHRY and SYGVKD. The CDR3 is CATRTADSGNTIYF. CDR3 nucleotide sequence: TGTGCCACCCGGACAGCCGACTCTGGAAACACCATATATTTT.

V and J are TRBV7-2 and TRBJ2-7; D may be TRBD2 (5 bases). Trimming removed 5 bases at V and 2 bases at J, with 22 bases between. This CDR3 is 17 amino acids long. In germline, CDR1 is SGHTA, CDR2 FQGNSA. CDR3 sequence reads: CASSPIDSVLTPYEQYF. CDR3 sequence (DNA): TGTGCCAGCAGCCCCATAGATAGCGTTCTAACCCCCTACGAGCAGTACTTC.

The CDR3 reads CASSQGTQETQYF. DNA of the CDR3: TGTGCCAGCTCACAGGGGACACAAGAGACCCAGTACTTC. The V and J genes are TRBV18 and TRBJ2-5, with D possibly being TRBD1 (6 bases). V was trimmed by 4 bases and J by 2 bases, leaving 8 bases between them. CDR1 is KGHSH and CDR2 is LQKENI in the germline V gene. This CDR3 region has 13 residues.

This clone was found a few times. The chain carries TRBV29-1 and TRBJ1-1; D is perhaps TRBD1 (5 bases). Germline values: CDR1 SQVTM, CDR2 ANQGSEA. The CDR3 runs to 12 residues. V was cut by 4 bases and J by 8 bases, with 14 bases left in between. CDR3 nucleotides: TGCAGCGTTGGGAGGGTGGCAGGGGAAGCTTTCTTT. Translated, it gives CSVGRVAGEAFF.

This rearrangement joins TRBV6-5 to TRBJ2-2; 8 nucleotides align to TRBD2. The CDR3 loop spans 15 amino acids. Germline CDR1 is MNHEY and CDR2 is SVGAGI. Germline trimming cut 5 bases from V and 3 bases from J; bases unmatched to any gene: 5. CDR3 in DNA: TGTGCCAGCAGTAGGACTAGCATGGACACCGGGGAGCTGTTTTTT. Translated: CASSRTSMDTGELFF.

The sample holds one count of this clone. This rearrangement joins TRBV5-1 to TRBJ2-7; 7 positions match TRBD1. Per germline, CDR1 SGHRS and CDR2 YFSETQ. V lost 5 bases and J lost 3; bases outside the gene matches: 5. This CDR3 is built from 13 residues. Here the CDR3 DNA reads TGCGCCAGCAGGGGGGACAGCGGCTACGAGCAGTACTTC. Its protein is CASRGDSGYEQYF. The full variable domain, its missing parts supplied by reference TRBV5-1 and TRBJ2-7, is KAGVTQTPRYLIKTRGQQVTLSCSPISGHRSVSWYQQTPGQGLQFLFEYFSETQRNKGNFPGRFSGRQFSNSRSEMNVSTLELGDSALYLCASRGDSGYEQYFGPGTRLTVT.

The genes are TRBV7-6 and TRBJ2-7; 8 bases are a match to TRBD1. From germline, CDR1 is SGHVS and CDR2 FNYEAQ. The CDR3 sequence is 13 residues long. Trimming removed 5 bases from V and 7 bases from J; junction bases left unmatched: 7. The chain's CDR3 is CASSQDRVGEQYF. CDR3 sequence (DNA): TGTGCCAGCAGCCAGGACAGGGTGGGAGAGCAGTACTTC.

V usage is TRBV4-2 and J usage is TRBJ1-1; 7 bases are a match to TRBD1. After removal of 4 bases from V and 10 bases from J, the junction contained 12 bases not matched to a gene. The CDR3 consists of 14 residues. CDR1 is LGHNA and CDR2 is YNFKEQ in the germline V gene. The CDR3 nucleotides are TGTGCCAGCAGCCGACCGGACAGGCTGGGGGGAGCTTTCTTT. As protein: CASSRPDRLGGAFF.

The sample holds one count of this clone. The chain joins TRBV4-2 to TRBJ1-4, with TRBD1 as a possible D gene (5 bases). Germline V lookup: CDR1 LGHNA, CDR2 YNFKEQ. This CDR3 is 15 amino acids long. Between the trimmed V and J ends, which lost 4 bases and 3 bases, there was a span of 12 bases. Here the CDR3 reads CASSLELRANEKLFF. The CDR3 DNA sequence: TGTGCCAGCAGCCTGGAGCTCAGGGCTAATGAAAAACTGTTTTTT.